This T cell receptor beta chain is drawn from a study of CD8 T cells in Susac syndrome. Study in general: Blood was drawn from patients with Susac syndrome. At that point, they were therapy-naive, on corticosteroids, or on intravenous immunoglobulin alone.

Reverse transcription of 0.5 to 1 ug RNA was carried out with random hexamers. TCRdb re-derived calls from the immunoSEQ multiplex PCR reads in MiXCR, one entry per CDR3 protein. The sample includes fewer than 200,000 distinct CDR3 sequences, 94% of them seen just once. Study-level results: An acknowledgment was made by the study that its TCR sequencing and HLA analysis involved relatively few individuals.

About this clonotype itself: Its antigen is still unknown.

This receptor was obtained from a human donor with Susac syndrome. Sequenced sample: CD4+ T cells from PBMCs.

The CDR3 reads CATNRGASETQYF. CDR3 sequence (DNA): TGTGCCACCAACCGGGGGGCTAGTGAGACCCAGTACTTC. This sequence joins TRBV6-1 and TRBJ2-5, with D perhaps TRBD2 (7 bases). Trimming stripped 10 bases from V and 5 bases from J, with 17 bases between. Germline-derived CDR1 and CDR2 are MNHNS and SASEGT. This CDR3 is built from 13 residues.